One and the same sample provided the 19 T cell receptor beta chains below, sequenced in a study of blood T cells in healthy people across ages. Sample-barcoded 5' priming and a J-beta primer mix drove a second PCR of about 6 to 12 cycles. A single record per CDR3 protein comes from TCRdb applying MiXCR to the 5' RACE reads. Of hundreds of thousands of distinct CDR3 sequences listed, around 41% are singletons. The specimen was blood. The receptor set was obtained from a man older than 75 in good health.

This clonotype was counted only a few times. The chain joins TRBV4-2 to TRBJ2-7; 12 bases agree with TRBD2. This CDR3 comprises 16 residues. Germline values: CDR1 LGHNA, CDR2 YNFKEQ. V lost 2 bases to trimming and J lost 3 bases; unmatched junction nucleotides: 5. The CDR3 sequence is CASSQPLAGGLYEQYF. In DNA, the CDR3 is TGTGCCAGCAGCCAACCACTAGCGGGAGGACTCTACGAGCAGTACTTC.

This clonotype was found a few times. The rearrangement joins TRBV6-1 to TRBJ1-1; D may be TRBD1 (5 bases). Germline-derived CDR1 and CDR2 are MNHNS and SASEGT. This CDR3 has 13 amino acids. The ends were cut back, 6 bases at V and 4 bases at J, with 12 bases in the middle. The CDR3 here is CASSHQGRTEAFF. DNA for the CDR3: TGTGCCAGCAGCCATCAGGGTCGCACTGAAGCTTTCTTT.

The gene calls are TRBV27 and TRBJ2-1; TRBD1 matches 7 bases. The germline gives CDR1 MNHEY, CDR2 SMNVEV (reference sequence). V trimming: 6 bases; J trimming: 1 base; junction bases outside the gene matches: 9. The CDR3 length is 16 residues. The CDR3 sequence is CASRIQGLRSYNEQFF. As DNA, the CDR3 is TGTGCCAGCAGGATACAGGGGCTGAGATCCTACAATGAGCAGTTCTTC.

The CDR3 loop reads CASSESETDSGTQYF. CDR3 DNA sequence: TGTGCCAGCAGTGAATCGGAGACGGACTCCGGTACGCAGTATTTT. V is TRBV25-1 and J is TRBJ2-3, with D possibly matching TRBD2 (5 bases). Germline CDR1 MGHDK, CDR2 SYGVNS. The V end was cut by 1 base, the J end by 8 bases, with 16 bases between. The length of the CDR3 is 15 residues.

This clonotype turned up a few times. The DNA for the CDR3 is TGCGCCAGCAGCTCGACAAAAGGGTATACGGGCAATGAGCAGTTCTTC. This translates into CASSSTKGYTGNEQFF. The chain carries TRBV5-1 and TRBJ2-1; no definite D call. The CDR3 consists of 16 residues. Germline CDR1 SGHRS, CDR2 YFSETQ. With 3 bases removed from V and 6 bases from J, the gap between germline ends came to 19 bases.

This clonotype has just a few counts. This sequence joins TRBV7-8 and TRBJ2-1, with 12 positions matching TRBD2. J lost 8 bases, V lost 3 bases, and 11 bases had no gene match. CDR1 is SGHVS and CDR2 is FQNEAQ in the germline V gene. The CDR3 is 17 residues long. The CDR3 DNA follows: TGTGCCAGCAGCTTGGCACTCGGGACTAGCGGGCTTTATGAGCAGTTCTTC. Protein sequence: CASSLALGTSGLYEQFF.

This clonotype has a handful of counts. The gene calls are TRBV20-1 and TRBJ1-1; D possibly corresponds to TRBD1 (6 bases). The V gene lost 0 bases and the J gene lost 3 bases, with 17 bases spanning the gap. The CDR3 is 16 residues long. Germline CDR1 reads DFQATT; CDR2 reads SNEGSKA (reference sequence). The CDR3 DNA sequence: TGCAGTGCTAGAGATCAGGGCAGGGGCACATACACTGAAGCTTTCTTT. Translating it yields CSARDQGRGTYTEAFF.

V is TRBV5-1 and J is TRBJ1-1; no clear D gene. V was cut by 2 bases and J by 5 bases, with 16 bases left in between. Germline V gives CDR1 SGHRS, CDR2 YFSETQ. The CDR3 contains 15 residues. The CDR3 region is CASSLTTEGGTEAFF. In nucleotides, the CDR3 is TGCGCCAGCAGCTTAACGACGGAAGGTGGGACTGAAGCTTTCTTT.

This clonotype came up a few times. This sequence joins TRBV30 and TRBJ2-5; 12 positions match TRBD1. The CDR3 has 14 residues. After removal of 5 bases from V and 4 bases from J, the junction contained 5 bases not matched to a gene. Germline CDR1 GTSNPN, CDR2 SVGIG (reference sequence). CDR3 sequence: CAWQGTGGRETQYF. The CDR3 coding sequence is TGTGCCTGGCAAGGGACAGGGGGCCGAGAGACCCAGTACTTC. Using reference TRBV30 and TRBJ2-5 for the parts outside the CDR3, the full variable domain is SQTIHQWPATLVQPVGSPLSLECTVEGTSNPNLYWYRQAAGRGLQLLFYSVGIGQISSEVPQNLSASRPQDRQFILSSKKLLLSDSGFYLCAWQGTGGRETQYFGPGTRLLVL.

The CDR3 DNA is TGTGCCAGTAGTATAGGGCCGGGTAGGGATGAGCAGTTCTTC. It yields the protein CASSIGPGRDEQFF. V usage is TRBV19 and J usage is TRBJ2-1; D unresolved. CDR3 length: 14 amino acids. Trimming stripped 1 base from V and 8 bases from J, with 12 bases between. Germline CDR1 reads LNHDA; CDR2 reads SQIVND (reference sequence). Full variable domain (missing parts from reference TRBV19 and TRBJ2-1): DGGITQSPKYLFRKEGQNVTLSCEQNLNHDAMYWYRQDPGQGLRLIYYSQIVNDFQKGDIAEGYSVSREKKESFPLTVTSAQKNPTAFYLCASSIGPGRDEQFFGPGTRLTVL.

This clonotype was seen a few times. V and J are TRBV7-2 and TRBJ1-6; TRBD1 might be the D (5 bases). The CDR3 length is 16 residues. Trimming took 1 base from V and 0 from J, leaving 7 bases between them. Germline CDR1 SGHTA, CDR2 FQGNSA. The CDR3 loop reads CASSLGRGSYNSPLHF. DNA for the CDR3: TGTGCCAGCAGCTTAGGGAGGGGCTCCTATAATTCACCCCTCCACTTT.

The CDR3 coding sequence is TGCAGCGTTGCTTATGGGGGGGCCCGCAATCAGCCCCAGCATTTT. Translated: CSVAYGGARNQPQHF. This chain links TRBV29-1 with TRBJ1-5; tentative D call: TRBD1 (6 bases). The CDR3 length is 15 residues. V shed 4 bases and J shed 2 bases, with 15 bases lying between them. The V gene's germline CDR1 is SQVTM and CDR2 ANQGSEA.

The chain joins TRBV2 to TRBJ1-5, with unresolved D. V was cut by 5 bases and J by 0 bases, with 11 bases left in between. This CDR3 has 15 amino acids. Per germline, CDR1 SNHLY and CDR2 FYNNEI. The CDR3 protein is CASSSLAHSNQPQHF. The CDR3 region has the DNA TGTGCCAGCAGTTCGCTGGCACATAGCAATCAGCCCCAGCATTTT.

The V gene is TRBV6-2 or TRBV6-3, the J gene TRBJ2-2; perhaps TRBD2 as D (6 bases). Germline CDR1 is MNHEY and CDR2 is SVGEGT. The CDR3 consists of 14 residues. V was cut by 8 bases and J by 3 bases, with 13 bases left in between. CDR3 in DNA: TGTGCCAGCGGGCAGGGAGGCCACACCGGGGAGCTGTTTTTT. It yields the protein CASGQGGHTGELFF.

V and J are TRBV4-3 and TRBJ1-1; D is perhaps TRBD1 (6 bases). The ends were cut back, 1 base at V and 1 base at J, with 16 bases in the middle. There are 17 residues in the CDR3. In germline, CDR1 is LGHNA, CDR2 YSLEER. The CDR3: CASSQGNRERWNTEAFF. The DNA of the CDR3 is TGCGCCAGCAGCCAAGGAAACAGGGAACGGTGGAACACTGAAGCTTTCTTT.

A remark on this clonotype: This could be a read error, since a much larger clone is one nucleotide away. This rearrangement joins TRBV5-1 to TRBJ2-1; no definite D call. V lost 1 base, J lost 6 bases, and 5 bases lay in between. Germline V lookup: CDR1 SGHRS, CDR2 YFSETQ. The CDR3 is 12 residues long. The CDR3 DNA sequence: TGCGCCAGCAGCTTGTTTCCCAATGAGCAGTTCTTC. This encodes CASSLFPNEQFF. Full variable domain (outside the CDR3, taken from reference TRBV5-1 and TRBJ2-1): KAGVTQTPRYLIKTRGQQVTLSCSPISGHRSVSWYQQTPGQGLQFLFEYFSETQRNKGNFPGRFSGRQFSNSRSEMNVSTLELGDSALYLCASSLFPNEQFFGPGTRLTVL.

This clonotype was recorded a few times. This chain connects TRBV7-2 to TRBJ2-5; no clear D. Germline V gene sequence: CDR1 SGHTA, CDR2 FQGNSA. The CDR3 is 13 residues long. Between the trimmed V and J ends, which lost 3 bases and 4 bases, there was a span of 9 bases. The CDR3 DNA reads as TGTGCCAGCAGCTTGGAACGGGCAGAGACCCAGTACTTC. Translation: CASSLERAETQYF. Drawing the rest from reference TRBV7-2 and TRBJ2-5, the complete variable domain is GAGVSQSPSNKVTEKGKDVELRCDPISGHTALYWYRQSLGQGLEFLIYFQGNSAPDKSGLPSDRFSAERTGGSVSTLTIQRTQQEDSAVYLCASSLERAETQYFGPGTRLLVL.

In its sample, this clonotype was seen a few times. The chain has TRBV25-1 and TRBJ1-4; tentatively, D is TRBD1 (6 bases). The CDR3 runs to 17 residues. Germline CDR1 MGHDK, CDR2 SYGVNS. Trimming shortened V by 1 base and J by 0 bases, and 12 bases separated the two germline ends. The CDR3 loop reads CASSELGRTATNEKLFF. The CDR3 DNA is TGTGCCAGCAGTGAATTGGGGCGGACAGCAACTAATGAAAAACTGTTTTTT.

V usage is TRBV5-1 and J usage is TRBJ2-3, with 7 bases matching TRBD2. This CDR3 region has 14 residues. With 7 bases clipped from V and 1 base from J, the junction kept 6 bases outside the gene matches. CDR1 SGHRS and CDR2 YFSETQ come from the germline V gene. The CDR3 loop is CASRGGQGTDTQYF. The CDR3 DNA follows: TGCGCCAGCCGGGGAGGGCAAGGCACAGATACGCAGTATTTT.